The rows below give T cell receptor beta chains drawn from one sample of a study of blood T cell repertoires in COVID-19. Method: immunoSEQ multiplex PCR; TCRdb's copy keeps in-frame clones and lacks some. The table shows about 110,000 clones, with over 80% occurring only once. The sequencing input was peripheral blood. All receptors derive from a human donor in a cohort sampled during active COVID-19. CDR3s include the opening cysteine and the closing phenylalanine or tryptophan. D genes are given only for firm matches. Clone size appears in some rows only: once, few, many, or a class for an expanded clone.

TRBV25-1	TRBJ2-5	.	few	CASSDRDNWETQYF	TGTGCCAGCTCGGATAGGGACAACTGGGAGACCCAGTACTTC
TRBV5-1	TRBJ2-1	TRBD2	.	CASSLHGGRMDEQFF	TGCGCCAGCAGCTTGCACGGCGGGAGAATGGATGAGCAGTTCTTC
TRBV7-9	TRBJ2-2	.	.	CASSSGNTGELFF	TGTGCCAGCAGCTCAGGGAACACCGGGGAGCTGTTTTTT
TRBV16	TRBJ2-5	.	.	CASSHLTNIAAQYF	TGTGCCAGCAGCCACCTGACAAACATAGCGGCCCAGTACTTC
TRBV28	TRBJ2-5	.	.	CASSRPPRGPQETQYF	TGTGCCAGCAGTCGCCCCCCCAGGGGACCACAAGAGACCCAGTACTTC
TRBV19	TRBJ1-1	.	.	CASSTPDTGAFF	TGTGCCAGTAGTACCCCCGACACTGGAGCTTTCTTT
TRBV2	TRBJ2-1	TRBD2	once	CASTPPSGRARGYNEQFF	TGTGCCAGCACCCCTCCCAGCGGGAGGGCGAGGGGGTACAATGAGCAGTTCTTC
TRBV2	TRBJ2-5	TRBD2	.	CASAGRTSGGETQYF	TGTGCCAGCGCCGGCCGGACTAGCGGGGGAGAGACCCAGTACTTC
TRBV4-2	TRBJ2-3	TRBD2	.	CASSPKELAGSDTQYF	TGTGCCAGCAGCCCGAAGGAACTAGCGGGATCAGATACGCAGTATTTT
TRBV27	TRBJ2-7	.	.	CASSLKGRSYEQYF	TGTGCCAGCAGTTTAAAGGGGAGGTCCTACGAGCAGTACTTC
TRBV2	TRBJ1-1	.	.	CASSEARTEAFF	TGTGCCAGCAGTGAAGCCCGTACTGAAGCTTTCTTT
TRBV28	TRBJ2-7	.	.	CASSLDSGLRVEQYF	TGTGCCAGCAGTTTGGACAGCGGACTTAGGGTCGAGCAGTACTTC
TRBV29-1	TRBJ1-2	.	.	CSVAPRTAAYGYTF	TGCAGCGTCGCTCCCCGGACAGCAGCTTATGGCTACACCTTC
TRBV6-5	TRBJ2-7	.	once	CASSWGVAYEQYF	TGTGCCAGCAGTTGGGGGGTAGCCTACGAGCAGTACTTC
TRBV2	TRBJ2-2	TRBD1	few	CASRKGAYGGELFF	TGTGCCAGCAGGAAGGGGGCATACGGCGGGGAGCTGTTTTTT
TRBV5-1	TRBJ1-1	TRBD1	.	CASSLAQGGGTEAFF	TGCGCCAGCAGCTTGGCCCAGGGGGGAGGCACTGAAGCTTTCTTT
TRBV6-2/TRBV6-3	TRBJ2-7	.	.	CASSYSGGSSYEQYF	TGTGCCAGCAGTTACTCAGGGGGTAGCTCCTACGAGCAGTACTTC
TRBV25-1	TRBJ1-6	TRBD1	.	CASQRQGAYNSPLHF	TGTGCCAGCCAACGACAGGGGGCTTATAATTCACCCCTCCACTTT
TRBV27	TRBJ2-3	.	.	CASSTPRTKRNTDTQYF	TGTGCCAGCAGTACCCCCCGGACTAAGCGGAACACAGATACGCAGTATTTT
TRBV11-3	TRBJ2-3	.	once	CASSRLGGPDTQYF	TGTGCCAGCAGTCGATTGGGGGGACCAGATACGCAGTATTTT
TRBV18	TRBJ1-1	.	.	CASSPGGRNTEAFF	TGTGCCAGCTCACCGGGGGGGCGGAACACTGAAGCTTTCTTT
TRBV18	TRBJ1-2	.	.	CASSPSGNGYTF	TGTGCCAGCTCACCATCAGGGAACGGCTACACCTTC
TRBV5-1	TRBJ1-2	TRBD1	.	CASSLDRGLRGYTF	TGCGCCAGCAGCCTAGACAGGGGGCTTCGCGGCTACACCTTC
TRBV5-5	TRBJ2-2	.	.	CASSLDPRPTGELFF	TGTGCCAGCAGCCTAGACCCCCGACCCACCGGGGAGCTGTTTTTT
TRBV5-5	TRBJ1-1	.	.	CASSLRGYMNTEAFF	TGTGCCAGCAGCTTGCGGGGGTATATGAACACTGAAGCTTTCTTT
TRBV11-2	TRBJ2-7	TRBD1	once	CASSTRTGGYEQYF	TGTGCCAGCAGCACGCGGACAGGGGGCTACGAGCAGTACTTC
TRBV19	TRBJ1-2	TRBD1	.	CASSPPGTVYGYTF	TGTGCCAGTAGTCCCCCGGGGACAGTCTATGGCTACACCTTC
TRBV25-1	TRBJ1-1	TRBD1	.	CASLGTGVFAEAFF	TGTGCCAGCCTAGGGACAGGGGTTTTCGCTGAAGCTTTCTTT
TRBV28	TRBJ1-1	TRBD1	.	CASSLTGGNTEAFF	TGTGCCAGCAGTTTAACAGGGGGCAACACTGAAGCTTTCTTT